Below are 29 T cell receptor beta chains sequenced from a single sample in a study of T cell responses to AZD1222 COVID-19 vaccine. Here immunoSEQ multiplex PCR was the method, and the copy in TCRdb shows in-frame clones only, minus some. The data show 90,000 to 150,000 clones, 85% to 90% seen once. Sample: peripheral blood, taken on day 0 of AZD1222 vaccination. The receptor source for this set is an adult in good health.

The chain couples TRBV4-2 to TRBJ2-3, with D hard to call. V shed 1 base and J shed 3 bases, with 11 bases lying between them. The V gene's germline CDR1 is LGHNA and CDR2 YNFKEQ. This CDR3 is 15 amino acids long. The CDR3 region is CASSQVTAETDTQYF. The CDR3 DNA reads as TGTGCCAGCAGCCAAGTTACTGCGGAAACAGATACGCAGTATTTT.

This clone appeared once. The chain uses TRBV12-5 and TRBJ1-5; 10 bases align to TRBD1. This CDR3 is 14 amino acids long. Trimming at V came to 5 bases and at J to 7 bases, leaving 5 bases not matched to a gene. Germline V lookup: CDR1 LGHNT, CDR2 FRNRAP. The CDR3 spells CASGPGTGAQPQHF. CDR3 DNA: TGTGCTAGTGGTCCTGGGACAGGGGCCCAGCCCCAGCATTTT.

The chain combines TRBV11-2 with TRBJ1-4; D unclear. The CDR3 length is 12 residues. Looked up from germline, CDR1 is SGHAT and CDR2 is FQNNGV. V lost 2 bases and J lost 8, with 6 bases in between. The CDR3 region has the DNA TGTGCCAGCAGCTTAACTCGGGAAAAACTGTTTTTT. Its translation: CASSLTREKLFF.

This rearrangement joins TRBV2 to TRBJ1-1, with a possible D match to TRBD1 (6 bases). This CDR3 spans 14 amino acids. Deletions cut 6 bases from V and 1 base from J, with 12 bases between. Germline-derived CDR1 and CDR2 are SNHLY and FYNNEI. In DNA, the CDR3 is TGTGCCAGCAGAGAGGGGGAGGGGAACACTGAAGCTTTCTTT. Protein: CASREGEGNTEAFF.

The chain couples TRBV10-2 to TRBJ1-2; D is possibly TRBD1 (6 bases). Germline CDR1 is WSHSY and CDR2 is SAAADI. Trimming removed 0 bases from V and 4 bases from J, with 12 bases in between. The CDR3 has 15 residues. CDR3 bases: TGCGCCAGCAGTGAGTCGGGGGGCGGAATCTATGGCTACACCTTC. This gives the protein CASSESGGGIYGYTF.

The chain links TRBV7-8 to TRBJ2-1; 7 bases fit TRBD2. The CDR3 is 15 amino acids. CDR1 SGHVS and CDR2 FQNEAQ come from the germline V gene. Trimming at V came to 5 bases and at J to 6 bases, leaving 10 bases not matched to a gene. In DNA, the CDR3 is TGTGCCAGCAGCCGCGGGGGTCTGCTTGGCAATGAGCAGTTCTTC. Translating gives CASSRGGLLGNEQFF.

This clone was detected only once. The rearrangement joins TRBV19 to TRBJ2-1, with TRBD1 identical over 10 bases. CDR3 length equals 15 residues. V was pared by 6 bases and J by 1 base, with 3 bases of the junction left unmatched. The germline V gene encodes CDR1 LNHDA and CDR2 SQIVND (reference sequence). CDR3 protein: CASSLGQGSYNEQFF. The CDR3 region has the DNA TGTGCCAGTAGCCTGGGACAGGGGTCCTACAATGAGCAGTTCTTC.

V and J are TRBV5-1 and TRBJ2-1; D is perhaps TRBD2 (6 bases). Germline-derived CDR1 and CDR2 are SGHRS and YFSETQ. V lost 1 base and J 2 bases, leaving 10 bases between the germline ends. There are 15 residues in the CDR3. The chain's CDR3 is CASSLRRGAYNEQFF. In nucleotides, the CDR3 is TGCGCCAGCAGCTTGAGGAGGGGAGCCTACAATGAGCAGTTCTTC. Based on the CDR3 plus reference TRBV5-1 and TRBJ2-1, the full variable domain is KAGVTQTPRYLIKTRGQQVTLSCSPISGHRSVSWYQQTPGQGLQFLFEYFSETQRNKGNFPGRFSGRQFSNSRSEMNVSTLELGDSALYLCASSLRRGAYNEQFFGPGTRLTVL.

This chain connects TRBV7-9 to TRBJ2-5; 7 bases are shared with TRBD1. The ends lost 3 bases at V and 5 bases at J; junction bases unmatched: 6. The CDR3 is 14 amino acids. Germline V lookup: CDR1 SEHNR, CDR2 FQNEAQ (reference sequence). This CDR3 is CASSLLDRRETQYF. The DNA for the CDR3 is TGTGCCAGCAGCTTGCTGGACAGGAGGGAGACCCAGTACTTC.

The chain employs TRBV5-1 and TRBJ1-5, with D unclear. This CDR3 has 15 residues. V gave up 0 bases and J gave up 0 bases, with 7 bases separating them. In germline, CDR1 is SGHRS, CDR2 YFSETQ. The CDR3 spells CASSLGQYSNQPQHF. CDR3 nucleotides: TGCGCCAGCAGCTTGGGGCAGTATAGCAATCAGCCCCAGCATTTT.

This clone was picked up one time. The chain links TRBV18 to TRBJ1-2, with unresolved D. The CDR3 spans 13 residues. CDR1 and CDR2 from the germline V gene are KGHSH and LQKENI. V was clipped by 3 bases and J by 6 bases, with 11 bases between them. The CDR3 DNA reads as TGTGCCAGCTCACCGGTCTCTCCGGATGGCTACACCTTC. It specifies CASSPVSPDGYTF.

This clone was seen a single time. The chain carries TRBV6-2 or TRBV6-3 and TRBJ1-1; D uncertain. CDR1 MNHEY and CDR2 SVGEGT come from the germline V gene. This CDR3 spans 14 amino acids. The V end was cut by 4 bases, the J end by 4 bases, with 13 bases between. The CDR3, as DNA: TGTGCCAGCAGTTCCCATACCCTACCCACTGAAGCTTTCTTT. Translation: CASSSHTLPTEAFF.

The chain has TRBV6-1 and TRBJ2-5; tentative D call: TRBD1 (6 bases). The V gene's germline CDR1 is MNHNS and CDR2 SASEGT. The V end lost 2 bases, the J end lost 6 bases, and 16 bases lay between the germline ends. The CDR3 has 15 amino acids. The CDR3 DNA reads TGTGCCAGCAGTGAAAGCAGGGGTGAGAGGAAGACCCAGTACTTC. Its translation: CASSESRGERKTQYF.

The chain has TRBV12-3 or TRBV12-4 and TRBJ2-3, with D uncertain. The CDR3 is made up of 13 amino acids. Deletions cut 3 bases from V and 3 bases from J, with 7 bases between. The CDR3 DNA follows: TGTGCCAGCAGTTTCCGACTTACAGATACGCAGTATTTT. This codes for CASSFRLTDTQYF.

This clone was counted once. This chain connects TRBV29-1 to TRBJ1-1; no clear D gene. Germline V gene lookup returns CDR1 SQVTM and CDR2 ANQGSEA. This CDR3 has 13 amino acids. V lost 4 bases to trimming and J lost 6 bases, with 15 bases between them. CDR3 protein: CSVARAQRAEAFF. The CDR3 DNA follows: TGCAGCGTTGCCCGGGCCCAGAGGGCTGAAGCTTTCTTT.

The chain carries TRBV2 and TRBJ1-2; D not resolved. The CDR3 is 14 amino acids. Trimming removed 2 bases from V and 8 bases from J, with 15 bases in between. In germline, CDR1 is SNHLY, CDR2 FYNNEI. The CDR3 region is CASSEKRTAGGYTF. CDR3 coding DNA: TGTGCCAGCAGTGAAAAAAGAACAGCCGGGGGCTACACCTTC.

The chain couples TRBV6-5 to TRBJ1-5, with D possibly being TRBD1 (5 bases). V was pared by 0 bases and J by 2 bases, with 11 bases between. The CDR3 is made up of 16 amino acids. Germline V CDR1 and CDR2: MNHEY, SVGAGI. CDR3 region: CASSYSRGFGNQPQHF. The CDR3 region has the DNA TGTGCCAGCAGTTACTCCCGGGGGTTTGGCAATCAGCCCCAGCATTTT.

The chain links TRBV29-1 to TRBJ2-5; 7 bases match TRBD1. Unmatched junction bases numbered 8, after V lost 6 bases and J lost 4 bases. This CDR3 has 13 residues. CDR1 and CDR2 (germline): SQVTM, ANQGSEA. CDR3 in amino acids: CSVTTGSAETQYF. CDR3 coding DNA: TGCAGCGTAACGACAGGGTCGGCAGAGACCCAGTACTTC. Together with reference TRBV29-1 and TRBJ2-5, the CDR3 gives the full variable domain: SAVISQKPSRDICQRGTSLTIQCQVDSQVTMMFWYRQQPGQSLTLIATANQGSEATYESGFVIDKFPISRPNLTFSTLTVSNMSPEDSSIYLCSVTTGSAETQYFGPGTRLLVL.

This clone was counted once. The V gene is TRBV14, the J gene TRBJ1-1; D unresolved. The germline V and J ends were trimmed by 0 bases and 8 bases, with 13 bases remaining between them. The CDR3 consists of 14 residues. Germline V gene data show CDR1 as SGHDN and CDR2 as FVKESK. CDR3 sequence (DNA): TGTGCCAGCAGCCAAGATGCGGTGGGCCCGGAAGCTTTCTTT. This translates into CASSQDAVGPEAFF. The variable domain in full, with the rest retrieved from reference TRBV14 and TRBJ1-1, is EAGVTQFPSHSVIEKGQTVTLRCDPISGHDNLYWYRRVMGKEIKFLLHFVKESKQDESGMPNNRFLAERTGGTYSTLKVQPAELEDSGVYFCASSQDAVGPEAFFGQGTRLTVV.

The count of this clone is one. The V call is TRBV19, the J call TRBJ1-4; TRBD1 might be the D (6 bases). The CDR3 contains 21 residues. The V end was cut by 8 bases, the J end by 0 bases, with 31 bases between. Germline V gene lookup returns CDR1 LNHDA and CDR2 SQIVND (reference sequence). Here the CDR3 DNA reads TGTGCCAGTTGTAGGGGACAACGTTTCAGGCTGGGTTCGTCAACTAATGAAAAACTGTTTTTT. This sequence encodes CASCRGQRFRLGSSTNEKLFF.

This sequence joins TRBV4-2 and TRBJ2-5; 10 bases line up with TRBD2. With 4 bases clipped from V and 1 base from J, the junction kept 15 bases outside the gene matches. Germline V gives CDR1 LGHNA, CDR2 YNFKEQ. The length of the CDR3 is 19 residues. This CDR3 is CASSPTASGGWQPQETQYF. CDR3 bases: TGTGCCAGCAGCCCAACGGCTAGCGGGGGATGGCAGCCCCAAGAGACCCAGTACTTC.

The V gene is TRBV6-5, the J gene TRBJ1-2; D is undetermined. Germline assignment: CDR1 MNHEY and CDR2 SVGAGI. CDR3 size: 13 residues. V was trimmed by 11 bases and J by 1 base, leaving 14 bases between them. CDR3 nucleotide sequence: TGTGCCGTCCGAGATGATGTTAACTATGGCTACACCTTC. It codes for CAVRDDVNYGYTF.

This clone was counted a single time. CDR3: CASSPYGGPYNEQFF. The CDR3 coding sequence is TGTGCCAGCTCACCATATGGGGGCCCCTACAATGAGCAGTTCTTC. The rearrangement links TRBV18 to TRBJ2-1; D may be TRBD1 (6 bases). This CDR3 has 15 residues. CDR1 and CDR2 from the germline V gene are KGHSH and LQKENI. V was cut by 2 bases and J by 2 bases, with 10 bases left in between. Filled out from reference TRBV18 and TRBJ2-1, the complete variable domain reads NAGVMQNPRHLVRRRGQEARLRCSPMKGHSHVYWYRQLPEEGLKFMVYLQKENIIDESGMPKERFSAEFPKEGPSILRIQQVVRGDSAAYFCASSPYGGPYNEQFFGPGTRLTVL.

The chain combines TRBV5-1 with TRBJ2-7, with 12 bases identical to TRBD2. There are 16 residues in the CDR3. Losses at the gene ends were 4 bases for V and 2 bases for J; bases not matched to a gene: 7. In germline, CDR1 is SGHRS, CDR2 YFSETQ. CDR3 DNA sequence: TGCGCCAGCAGCCTGTCGACTAGCGGGGGTGCCTACGAGCAGTACTTC. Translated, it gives CASSLSTSGGAYEQYF.

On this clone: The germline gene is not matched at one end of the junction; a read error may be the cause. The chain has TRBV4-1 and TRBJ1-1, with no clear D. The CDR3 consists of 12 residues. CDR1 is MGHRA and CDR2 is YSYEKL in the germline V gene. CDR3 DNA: TGCGCCAGCAGCCAAGAGAACGTCGGGCCCTCATTT. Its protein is CASSQENVGPSF.

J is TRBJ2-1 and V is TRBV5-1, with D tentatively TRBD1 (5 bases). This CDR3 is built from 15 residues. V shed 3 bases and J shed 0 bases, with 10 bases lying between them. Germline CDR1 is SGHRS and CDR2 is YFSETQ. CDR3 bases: TGCGCCAGCAGCTCGACAGCGATCTCCTACAATGAGCAGTTCTTC. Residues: CASSSTAISYNEQFF.

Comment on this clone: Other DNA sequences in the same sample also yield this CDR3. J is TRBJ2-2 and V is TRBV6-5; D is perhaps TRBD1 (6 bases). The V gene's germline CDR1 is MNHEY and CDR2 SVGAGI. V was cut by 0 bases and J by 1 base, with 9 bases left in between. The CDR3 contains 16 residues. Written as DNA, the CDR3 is TGTGCCAGCAGTTACTCCATGGGACAGAACACCGGGGAGCTGTTTTTT. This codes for CASSYSMGQNTGELFF.

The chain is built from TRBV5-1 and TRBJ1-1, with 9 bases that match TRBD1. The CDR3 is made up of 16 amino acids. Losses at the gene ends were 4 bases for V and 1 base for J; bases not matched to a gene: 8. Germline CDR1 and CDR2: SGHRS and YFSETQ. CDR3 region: CASSPWTGVTNTEAFF. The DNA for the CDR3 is TGCGCCAGCAGCCCTTGGACAGGGGTTACGAACACTGAAGCTTTCTTT.

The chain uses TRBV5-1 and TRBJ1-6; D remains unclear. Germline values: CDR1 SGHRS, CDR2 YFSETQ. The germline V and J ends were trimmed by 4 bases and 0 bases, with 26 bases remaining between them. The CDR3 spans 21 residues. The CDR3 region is CASSSRPAQPELSSYNSPLHF. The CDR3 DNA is TGCGCCAGCAGCAGCCGACCCGCGCAGCCGGAATTGAGCTCCTATAATTCACCCCTCCACTTT.